Below, one TCR beta chain is given with its context. Use of 60 Vbeta and 13 Jbeta primers characterized the PCR. Study processing details: There were some 87 million unique TCR beta chains by a later count, and about 12 million of them were shared. The protocol was immunoSEQ multiplex PCR, while the TCRdb copy is restricted to in-frame clones and leaves out a portion. For V, J and clone size, that table is used; D and trimming come from the DNA. The repertoire holds about 160,000 clones, with about 68% as singletons. The CDR3 extends over 12 amino acids. Germline V gene sequence: CDR1 SGHNT, CDR2 YYREEE (reference sequence). Trimming cost V 10 bases and J 1 base, with 12 bases left between them. The data are from a study of cytomegalovirus exposure and HLA in healthy donors.

Sample: PBMCs. The chain joins TRBV5-4 to TRBJ2-7, with D tentatively TRBD2 (5 bases). The TCR sequence derives from a female donor in good health and CMV-seronegative. CDR3 in DNA: TGTGCCGCGTCGGGAATTTCCTACGAGCAGTACTTC. Translation: CAASGISYEQYF.